This T cell receptor (beta chain) appears in the sequencing data of a study of cytomegalovirus exposure and HLA in healthy donors. As concerns this clone: Antigen specificity is unknown.

Study conclusions and caveats: Owing to their indistinguishability, certain V segments, notably TRBV6-2 and TRBV6-3, were excluded. Available immune exposure information covered CMV serostatus only. Sequence variants that were highly shared formed a cluster that was likely a sequencing artifact.

Vbeta (60) and Jbeta (13) primers were used in the PCR. Libraries were prepared by immunoSEQ multiplex PCR; TCRdb keeps only in-frame clonotypes and omits some of them. The sample is made up of more than 95,000 clones, and the top ten hold less than 4% of it. Despite likely unrecorded immune exposures, the donors were nominally healthy at the time of sampling. Germline V CDR1 and CDR2: SGHKS, YYEKEE (reference sequence). J gave up 1 base and V 4 bases, and 8 bases lay outside the gene matches. The CDR3 has 17 residues. The chain couples TRBV5-5 to TRBJ2-5; 12 nucleotides agree with TRBD2. Specimen: PBMCs. This TCR was recovered from a man aged 40-49 years in good health and CMV-seronegative. CDR3 coding DNA: TGTGCCAGCAGCCAAAGGGGGACTAGCGGGTTCCAAGAGACCCAGTACTTC. It codes for CASSQRGTSGFQETQYF.